This passage covers 30 T cell receptor beta chains from one sample sequenced in a study of blood T cell repertoires in COVID-19. The assay was immunoSEQ multiplex PCR, and TCRdb's table has in-frame clones only and misses some. This sample carries 350,000 or so clones, approximately 89% of them seen once, and the ten largest clones take over 3.5%. Sequencing was carried out using peripheral blood. The origin of the receptors is a woman aged 55-75 years with COVID-19, enrolled during active disease.

J is TRBJ1-5 and V is TRBV10-3; possibly TRBD1 for D (6 bases). The CDR3 sequence is 13 residues long. The V end was cut by 3 bases, the J end by 7 bases, with 10 bases between. Germline V gene lookup returns CDR1 ENHRY and CDR2 SYGVKD. The DNA for the CDR3 is TGTGCCATCAGTGAAGAGGGGGTCCAGCCCCAGCATTTT. Translating gives CAISEEGVQPQHF.

The chain is built from TRBV30 and TRBJ2-1; D is possibly TRBD2 (6 bases). The V gene's germline CDR1 is GTSNPN and CDR2 SVGIG (reference sequence). The CDR3 totals 13 residues. The V end lost 2 bases, the J end lost 7 bases, and 12 bases lay between the germline ends. The CDR3 is CAWSFWGGNEQFF. CDR3 in DNA: TGTGCCTGGAGTTTCTGGGGAGGAAATGAGCAGTTCTTC. The full variable domain, in which reference TRBV30 and TRBJ2-1 provide the parts outside the CDR3, is SQTIHQWPATLVQPVGSPLSLECTVEGTSNPNLYWYRQAAGRGLQLLFYSVGIGQISSEVPQNLSASRPQDRQFILSSKKLLLSDSGFYLCAWSFWGGNEQFFGPGTRLTVL.

The chain has TRBV11-2 and TRBJ2-7; D perhaps matches TRBD2 (5 bases). This CDR3 has 15 residues. V lost 1 base and J 5 bases, leaving 15 bases between the germline ends. Germline CDR1 and CDR2: SGHAT and FQNNGV. CDR3 protein: CASSLGGSAGDEQYF. The CDR3 coding sequence is TGTGCCAGCAGCTTAGGCGGCAGTGCGGGCGACGAGCAGTACTTC.

This chain uses TRBV9 with TRBJ2-1; D is possibly TRBD2 (7 bases). The germline V and J ends were trimmed by 4 bases and 7 bases, with 18 bases remaining between them. In germline, CDR1 is SGDLS, CDR2 YYNGEE. The CDR3 is made up of 15 amino acids. CDR3 coding DNA: TGTGCCAGCAGCCCCTCTGGGGGGGCCTTAAATGAGCAGTTCTTC. It encodes CASSPSGGALNEQFF.

The genes are TRBV5-6 and TRBJ2-5, with 10 nucleotides matching TRBD2. The CDR3 contains 15 residues. V lost 1 base to trimming and J lost 3 bases; unmatched junction nucleotides: 3. The germline V gene has CDR1 SGHDT and CDR2 YYEEEE. CDR3 sequence: CASSLPSGGEETQYF. DNA for the CDR3: TGTGCCAGCAGCTTGCCCAGCGGGGGGGAAGAGACCCAGTACTTC.

J is TRBJ2-1 and V is TRBV29-1, with D tentatively TRBD2 (6 bases). The CDR3 runs 14 residues. Germline V CDR1 and CDR2: SQVTM, ANQGSEA. The V and J ends lost 5 bases and 10 bases respectively, with 21 bases between them. The CDR3 protein is CSVRPGTSTVEQFF. CDR3 nucleotide sequence: TGCAGCGTTCGTCCCGGGACTTCTACGGTGGAGCAGTTCTTC.

This chain joins TRBV7-9 and TRBJ1-2, with a tentative D call TRBD1 (5 bases). Germline V gene sequence: CDR1 SEHNR, CDR2 FQNEAQ (reference sequence). The CDR3 is 14 amino acids. V lost 7 bases to trimming and J lost 5 bases, with 17 bases between them. CDR3 region: CASTRGGKEYGYTF. The CDR3 bases are TGTGCCAGCACCCGGGGGGGGAAGGAGTATGGCTACACCTTC.

The CDR3 is CASSPLGQGGTEAFF. CDR3 bases: TGTGCCAGCTCACCACTAGGACAGGGGGGCACTGAAGCTTTCTTT. The J gene is TRBJ1-1, the V gene TRBV18, with 10 bases lining up with TRBD1. The CDR3 has 15 residues. The germline V gene has CDR1 KGHSH and CDR2 LQKENI. Trimming removed 1 base from V and 4 bases from J; junction bases left unmatched: 3. Variable domain in full (rest from reference TRBV18 and TRBJ1-1): NAGVMQNPRHLVRRRGQEARLRCSPMKGHSHVYWYRQLPEEGLKFMVYLQKENIIDESGMPKERFSAEFPKEGPSILRIQQVVRGDSAAYFCASSPLGQGGTEAFFGQGTRLTVV.

The chain recombines TRBV4-1 with TRBJ1-3; 12 nucleotides agree with TRBD1. Germline trimming cut 0 bases from V and 4 bases from J; bases unmatched to any gene: 7. Germline V gene sequence: CDR1 MGHRA, CDR2 YSYEKL. CDR3 length equals 18 residues. CDR3 loop: CASSQDWGTGGVGNTIYF. Written as DNA, the CDR3 is TGCGCCAGCAGCCAAGATTGGGGGACAGGGGGCGTAGGAAACACCATATATTTT.

V is TRBV5-6 and J is TRBJ1-1, with D tentatively TRBD1 (5 bases). From germline, CDR1 is SGHDT and CDR2 YYEEEE. V was pared by 4 bases and J by 6 bases, with 16 bases between. CDR3 size: 14 residues. CDR3 coding DNA: TGTGCCAGCAGCAATACGCAGGGTTGGCCTGAAGCTTTCTTT. Translation: CASSNTQGWPEAFF. The full variable domain, rest sourced from reference TRBV5-6 and TRBJ1-1, is DAGVTQSPTHLIKTRGQQVTLRCSPKSGHDTVSWYQQALGQGPQFIFQYYEEEERQRGNFPDRFSGHQFPNYSSELNVNALLLGDSALYLCASSNTQGWPEAFFGQGTRLTVV.

The rearrangement joins TRBV5-1 to TRBJ2-5; a possible D gene is TRBD1 (5 bases). CDR3 size: 12 residues. V shed 1 base and J shed 5 bases, with 6 bases lying between them. Looked up from germline, CDR1 is SGHRS and CDR2 is YFSETQ. CDR3 sequence: CASSLSGETQYF. The CDR3 DNA follows: TGCGCCAGCAGCTTGTCAGGGGAGACCCAGTACTTC.

This clone has more than one count but fewer than ten. This chain links TRBV2 with TRBJ1-1, with unresolved D. This CDR3 spans 14 amino acids. Germline-derived CDR1 and CDR2 are SNHLY and FYNNEI. Trimming took off 2 bases at V and 5 bases at J, with 12 bases between the two ends. The DNA for the CDR3 is TGTGCCAGCAGTGAACTAGGTCCACGGACTGAAGCTTTCTTT. Protein: CASSELGPRTEAFF.

The CDR3, as DNA: TGTGCCAGCAGCCCCAATGTGGGGGCTAGGGGGTCTTACAATGAGCAGTTCTTC. Translated: CASSPNVGARGSYNEQFF. This sequence joins TRBV11-2 and TRBJ2-1; possible D gene TRBD1, 6 bases. Germline assignment: CDR1 SGHAT and CDR2 FQNNGV. The CDR3 extends over 18 amino acids. Trimming removed 5 bases from V and 4 bases from J, with 24 bases in between. Together with reference TRBV11-2 and TRBJ2-1, the CDR3 gives the full variable domain: EAGVAQSPRYKIIEKRQSVAFWCNPISGHATLYWYQQILGQGPKLLIQFQNNGVVDDSQLPKDRFSAERLKGVDSTLKIQPAKLEDSAVYLCASSPNVGARGSYNEQFFGPGTRLTVL.

The V and J genes are TRBV19 and TRBJ2-3, with 9 bases fitting TRBD1. The germline V gene encodes CDR1 LNHDA and CDR2 SQIVND (reference sequence). This CDR3 spans 17 amino acids. V was clipped by 3 bases and J by 1 base; unmatched bases: 8. The CDR3 DNA reads TGTGCCAGTAGTATTTCTCCGGGACAGGGAGGCACAGATACGCAGTATTTT. Its protein product is CASSISPGQGGTDTQYF.

J is TRBJ1-4 and V is TRBV7-3; possible D gene TRBD1, 6 bases. V lost 3 bases to trimming and J lost 8 bases, with 10 bases between them. Germline assignment: CDR1 SGHTA and CDR2 FQGTGA. CDR3 length equals 13 residues. CDR3 sequence: CASSFGQPEKLFF. DNA for the CDR3: TGTGCCAGCAGCTTCGGACAGCCAGAAAAACTGTTTTTT. The whole variable domain, filled in from reference TRBV7-3 and TRBJ1-4, reads GAGVSQTPSNKVTEKGKYVELRCDPISGHTALYWYRQSLGQGPEFLIYFQGTGAADDSGLPNDRFFAVRPEGSVSTLKIQRTERGDSAVYLCASSFGQPEKLFFGSGTQLSVL.

The CDR3 DNA is TGTGCCAGCAGCGGACAGCTTAGCACAGATACGCAGTATTTT. Its protein product is CASSGQLSTDTQYF. The chain employs TRBV9 and TRBJ2-3, with a weak D call TRBD1 (5 bases). CDR3 length equals 14 residues. The ends were cut back, 3 bases at V and 0 bases at J, with 8 bases in the middle. Germline V gene data show CDR1 as SGDLS and CDR2 as YYNGEE.

The rearrangement joins TRBV5-1 to TRBJ1-1; possible D gene TRBD1, 5 bases. The length of the CDR3 is 16 residues. CDR1 and CDR2 (germline): SGHRS, YFSETQ. V shed 0 bases and J shed 1 base, with 13 bases lying between them. CDR3 DNA sequence: TGCGCCAGCAGCTTGGAGGACAAGGGCCCGAACACTGAAGCTTTCTTT. Residues: CASSLEDKGPNTEAFF.

The chain is built from TRBV3-1 (or the pseudogene TRBV3-2) and TRBJ1-5; D is possibly TRBD1 (5 bases). Germline lookup yields CDR1 LGHDT and CDR2 YNNKEL (reference sequence). Between the trimmed V and J ends, which lost 1 base and 5 bases, there was a span of 12 bases. The CDR3 is 15 residues long. In nucleotides, the CDR3 is TGTGCCAGCAGCCAAGGGACAAGGGGCTATCAGCCCCAGCATTTT. This sequence encodes CASSQGTRGYQPQHF.

The chain has TRBV28 and TRBJ2-7, with D tentatively TRBD2 (6 bases). Trimming took off 6 bases at V and 3 bases at J, with 21 bases between the two ends. The CDR3 totals 16 residues. Germline lookup yields CDR1 MDHEN and CDR2 SYDVKM. The CDR3 DNA follows: TGTGCCAGCAGCCTCAACGGGGTAGGAGGGGACTACGAGCAGTACTTC. Translation gives CASSLNGVGGDYEQYF.

This clone was picked up one time. This sequence joins TRBV7-2 and TRBJ1-5; a weak D match, TRBD1 (5 bases). Germline-derived CDR1 and CDR2 are SGHTA and FQGNSA. The CDR3 runs 15 residues. V was trimmed by 1 base and J by 2 bases, leaving 9 bases between them. CDR3 DNA: TGTGCCAGCAGCTTAGTTACAGGTGGCAATCAGCCCCAGCATTTT. This codes for CASSLVTGGNQPQHF.

V gene TRBV6-2 or TRBV6-3 combines with J gene TRBJ2-3, with TRBD2 matching 10 bases. V shed 0 bases and J 2 bases; nucleotides not matched to a gene: 2. The CDR3 is 16 amino acids. Germline lookup yields CDR1 MNHEY and CDR2 SVGEGT. CDR3 sequence: CASSYSGLAFTDTQYF. CDR3 bases: TGTGCCAGCAGTTACTCGGGACTAGCGTTCACAGATACGCAGTATTTT.

The chain links TRBV5-4 to TRBJ1-2, with D perhaps TRBD1 (5 bases). The V end lost 2 bases, the J end lost 3 bases, and 14 bases lay between the germline ends. The CDR3 spans 15 residues. Looked up from germline, CDR1 is SGHNT and CDR2 is YYREEE (reference sequence). As DNA, the CDR3 is TGTGCCAGCAGCTTTGGCTCCAGGGCGGACTATGGCTACACCTTC. Its translation is CASSFGSRADYGYTF.

The V gene is TRBV12-3 or TRBV12-4, the J gene TRBJ2-5; D uncertain. The CDR3 has 13 amino acids. V was trimmed by 1 base and J by 5 bases, leaving 8 bases between them. CDR3 DNA sequence: TGTGCCAGCAGTTTAGAGCCCGGGGAGACCCAGTACTTC. Protein product: CASSLEPGETQYF.

The CDR3 is CASSQGTGYYQETQYF. Here the CDR3 DNA reads TGTGCCAGCAGCCAAGGGACAGGTTATTACCAAGAGACCCAGTACTTC. This chain joins TRBV3-1 (or the pseudogene TRBV3-2) and TRBJ2-5; TRBD1 matches 7 bases. Germline CDR1 LGHDT, CDR2 YNNKEL (reference sequence). The CDR3 spans 16 residues. V gave up 1 base and J gave up 0 bases; unmatched junction bases: 5.

The chain links TRBV9 to TRBJ1-4, with a weak D call TRBD1 (5 bases). Germline CDR1 and CDR2: SGDLS and YYNGEE. The V gene lost 4 bases and the J gene lost 4 bases, with 14 bases spanning the gap. This CDR3 spans 15 amino acids. For the CDR3, the DNA is TGTGCCAGCAGCACGCAGGGAGGGATTAATGAAAAACTGTTTTTT. Its translation is CASSTQGGINEKLFF.

The V gene is TRBV12-5, the J gene TRBJ2-7, with TRBD2 matching 9 bases. CDR1 and CDR2 from the germline V gene are LGHNT and FRNRAP. The CDR3 runs 17 residues. The V and J ends lost 1 base and 2 bases, in that order; junction bases with no gene match: 9. CDR3 nucleotides: TGTGCTAGTGGTTTGGGGCAAGCTAGCGGGGCGGCCTACGAGCAGTACTTC. This encodes CASGLGQASGAAYEQYF.

A few counts support this clone. This chain joins TRBV3-1 (or the pseudogene TRBV3-2) and TRBJ2-1, with 9 nucleotides matching TRBD2. The CDR3 spans 18 residues. Germline CDR1 LGHDT, CDR2 YNNKEL (reference sequence). V shed 1 base and J 1 base; nucleotides not matched to a gene: 8. The CDR3 sequence is CASSQGPRGGASYNEQFF. DNA for the CDR3: TGTGCCAGCAGCCAAGGTCCTCGCGGGGGGGCTTCCTACAATGAGCAGTTCTTC.

The chain couples TRBV19 to TRBJ1-6; D is unresolved. The V gene lost 4 bases and the J gene lost 1 base, with 17 bases spanning the gap. Germline-derived CDR1 and CDR2 are LNHDA and SQIVND (reference sequence). The CDR3 totals 18 residues. The chain's CDR3 is CASSTHFRRGSYNSPLHF. The CDR3 region has the DNA TGTGCCAGTAGTACCCATTTCCGGAGAGGATCCTATAATTCACCCCTCCACTTT.

This clone appeared a few times. The chain combines TRBV19 with TRBJ2-2; no definite D call. V was cut by 3 bases and J by 1 base, with 9 bases left in between. CDR3 length equals 15 residues. The germline V gene has CDR1 LNHDA and CDR2 SQIVND (reference sequence). In DNA, the CDR3 is TGTGCCAGTAGTATTTGGTCGGTGAACACCGGGGAGCTGTTTTTT. The encoded protein is CASSIWSVNTGELFF.

The chain carries TRBV5-8 and TRBJ1-1; 7 bases map to TRBD1. The CDR3 contains 15 residues. CDR1 is SGHTS and CDR2 is YDEGEE in the germline V gene. The V and J ends lost 0 bases and 5 bases, in that order; junction bases with no gene match: 7. The CDR3 DNA sequence: TGTGCCAGCAGCTTGGGAACAGGGGCGAGGACTGAAGCTTTCTTT. Residues: CASSLGTGARTEAFF.